This TCR beta chain was found in a study of CD8+ T cells in alopecia areata. The treatment is: oral pan-JAK inhibitor, 5-10 mg twice daily. Collected material from alopecia areata patients comprised lesional scalp punch biopsies and peripheral blood. cDNA prepared by RNA extraction and subsequent reverse transcription served as the template for sequencing. Sequenced by immunoSEQ multiplex PCR; TCRdb stores in-frame clones only, minus some. This table holds 60,000 to 85,000 clones, approximately 30% found once. The study's findings and limits: TCR sharing across patients was less clear than in mice, possibly HLA-related.

This clone was observed a handful of times. The antigen is undetermined. This CDR3 is also generated by other DNA sequences in the sample. Trimming cost V 4 bases and J 4 bases, with 4 bases left between them. The germline CDR1 and CDR2 sequences are SQVTM and ANQGSEA. The CDR3 totals 11 residues. Here the sequenced sample was CD8+ T cells sorted from blood, taken at week 4, from a patient treated with tofacitinib. The receptor comes from a human donor with alopecia areata. This chain uses TRBV29-1 with TRBJ2-2, with no clear D. For the CDR3, the DNA is TGCAGCGTTGTGAGCACCGGGGAGCTGTTTTTT. It specifies CSVVSTGELFF.